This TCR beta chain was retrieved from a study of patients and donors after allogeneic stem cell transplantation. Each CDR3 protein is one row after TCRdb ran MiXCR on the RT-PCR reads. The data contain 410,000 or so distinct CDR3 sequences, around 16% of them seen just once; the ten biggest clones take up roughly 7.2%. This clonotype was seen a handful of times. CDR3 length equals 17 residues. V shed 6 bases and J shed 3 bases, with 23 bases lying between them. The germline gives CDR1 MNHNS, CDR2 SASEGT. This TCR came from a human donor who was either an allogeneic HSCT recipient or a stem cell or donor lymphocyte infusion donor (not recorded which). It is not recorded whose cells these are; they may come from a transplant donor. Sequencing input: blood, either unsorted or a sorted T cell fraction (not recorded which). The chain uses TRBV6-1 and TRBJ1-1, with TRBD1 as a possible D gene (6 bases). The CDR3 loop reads CASSRGYRARGDTEAFF. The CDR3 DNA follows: TGTGCCAGCAGCCGGGGATACAGGGCTAGAGGAGACACTGAAGCTTTCTTT.